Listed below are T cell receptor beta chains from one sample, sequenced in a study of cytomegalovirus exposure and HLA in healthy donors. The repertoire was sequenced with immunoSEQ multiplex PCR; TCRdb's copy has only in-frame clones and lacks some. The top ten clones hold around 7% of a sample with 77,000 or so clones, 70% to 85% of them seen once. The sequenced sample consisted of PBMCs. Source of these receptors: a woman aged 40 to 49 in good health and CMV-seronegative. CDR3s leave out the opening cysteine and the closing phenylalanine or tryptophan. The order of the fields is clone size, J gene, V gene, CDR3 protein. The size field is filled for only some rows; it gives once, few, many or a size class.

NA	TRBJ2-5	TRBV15	ATSRDVAEETQY
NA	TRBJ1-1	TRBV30	AWGTGDTEAF
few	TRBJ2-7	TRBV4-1	ASSQSGSRTYEQY
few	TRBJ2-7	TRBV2	ASSESGLGTGLYEQY
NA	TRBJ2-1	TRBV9	ASSVAEERGNEQF
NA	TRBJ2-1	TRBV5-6	ASSQKTGGYPYNEQF
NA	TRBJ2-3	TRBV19	ASKKRVTNTDTQY
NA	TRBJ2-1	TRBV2	ATSTGSGLAGDGQF
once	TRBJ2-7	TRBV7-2	ASSPQQGPYEQY
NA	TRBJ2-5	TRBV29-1	SVEAQGMETQY
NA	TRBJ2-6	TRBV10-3	AISVGDSGANVLT
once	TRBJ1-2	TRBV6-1	ASRGGDRGNYGYT
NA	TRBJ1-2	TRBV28	ASSRDRNYGYT
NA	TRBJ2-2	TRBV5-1	ASSADRGVVSTGELF
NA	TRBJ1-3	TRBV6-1	ASREQGMSGNTIY
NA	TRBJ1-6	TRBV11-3	ASSAQGGNSPLH
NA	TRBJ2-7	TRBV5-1	ASSLGTDRNYEQY
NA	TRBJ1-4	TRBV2	ASRPLWGGEKLF
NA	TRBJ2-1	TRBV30	AWSVPGDSIYNEQF
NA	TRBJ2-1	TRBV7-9	ASSQNWAGGPGDEQF
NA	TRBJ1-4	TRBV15	ATSRQTGGNEKLF
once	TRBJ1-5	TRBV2	ASSYRGNQPQH
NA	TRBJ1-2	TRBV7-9	ASSLLGSGSEVPNYGYT
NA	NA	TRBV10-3	AISEEGTGSYEQY
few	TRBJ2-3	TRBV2	ASSTRPGLAGYTDTQY
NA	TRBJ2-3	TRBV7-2	ASNWDLSSTDTQY
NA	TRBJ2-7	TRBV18	ASSPPHGDYEQY
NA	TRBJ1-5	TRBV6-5	ASSSRGGRSNQPQH
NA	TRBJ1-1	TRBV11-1	ASSLYSGQWNTEAF
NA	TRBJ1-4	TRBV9	ASSASPGSSEKLF
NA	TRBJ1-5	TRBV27	ASSLGGTYQPQH
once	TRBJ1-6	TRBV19	ASSRGQGSNSPLH
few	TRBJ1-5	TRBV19	ASSIRRGNQPQH